This T cell receptor beta chain stems from a study of beta chain features in type 1 diabetes. This clone has just a few counts. Its antigen is unknown. Trimming removed 4 bases from V and 3 bases from J; junction bases left unmatched: 9. Germline V CDR1 and CDR2: SGDLS, YYNGEE. This CDR3 has 16 residues. Expressed TCRB transcripts were sequenced, since all the RNA that had been isolated was reverse transcribed. Method: immunoSEQ multiplex PCR; TCRdb's copy keeps in-frame clones and lacks some. The sample yields about 280,000 clones, over 14% seen once. Regarding the study as a whole: cDNA-based reads could over-represent cells with high TCR expression. The naive, central memory and Treg TCRB repertoires looked more alike in patients than they did in healthy donors. Significant though moderate, a shortening of TCRB CDR3s appeared in all four CD4+ subsets of Type 1 diabetes patients. It was possible that PCR favored shorter templates, equally so in patients and controls. When VDJ junctions were examined, type 1 diabetes patients showed fewer insertions and more deletions.

The chain couples TRBV9 to TRBJ2-7; TRBD1 matches 11 bases. Sequencing input: naive CD4+ T cells from blood. The clonotype originates from a man in his late teens or twenties with type 1 diabetes. For the CDR3, the DNA is TGTGCCAGCAGCCGGGGACCCGGGACAGGGGGCTACGAGCAGTACTTC. Its translation is CASSRGPGTGGYEQYF.